This T cell receptor (beta chain) was sequenced in a study of cytomegalovirus exposure and HLA in healthy donors. Using immunoSEQ multiplex PCR, the repertoire was profiled, and TCRdb retains in-frame clones only, with some absent. The table records some 100,000 clones, about 88% of them present only once. The CDR3 has 13 residues. V shed 10 bases, J shed 1 base, and the junction held 5 bases outside the gene matches. Germline V gene lookup returns CDR1 LGHNA and CDR2 YNFKEQ. Worth noting for this clone: Its antigen is currently unknown.

Study findings and constraints: While the bulk of TCR sequences proved rare, some public TCRs turned up in many donors.

The chain joins TRBV4-2 to TRBJ1-1; 8 bases are a match to TRBD1. Material: PBMCs. The clonotype originates from a woman aged 18 to 35 in good health and CMV-seronegative. The CDR3: CATAGGSNTEAFF. CDR3 coding DNA: TGTGCCACGGCAGGGGGCTCGAACACTGAAGCTTTCTTT.